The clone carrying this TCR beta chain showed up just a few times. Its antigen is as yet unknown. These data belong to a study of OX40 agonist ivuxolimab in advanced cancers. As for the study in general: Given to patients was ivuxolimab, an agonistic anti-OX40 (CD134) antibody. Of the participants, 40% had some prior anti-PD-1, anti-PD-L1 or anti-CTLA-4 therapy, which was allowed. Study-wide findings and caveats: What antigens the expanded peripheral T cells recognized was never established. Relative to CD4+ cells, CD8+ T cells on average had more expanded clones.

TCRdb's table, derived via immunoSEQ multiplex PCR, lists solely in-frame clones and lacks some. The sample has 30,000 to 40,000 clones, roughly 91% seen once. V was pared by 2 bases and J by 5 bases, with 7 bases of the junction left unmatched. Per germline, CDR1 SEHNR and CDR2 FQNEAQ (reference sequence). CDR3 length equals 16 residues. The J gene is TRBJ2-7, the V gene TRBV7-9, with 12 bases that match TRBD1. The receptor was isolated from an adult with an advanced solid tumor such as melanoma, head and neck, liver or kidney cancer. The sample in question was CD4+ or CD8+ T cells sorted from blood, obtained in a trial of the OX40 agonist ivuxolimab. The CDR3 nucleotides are TGTGCCAGCAGCTTAACCGGGACAGGGGGCAGCGACGAGCAGTACTTC. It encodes CASSLTGTGGSDEQYF.